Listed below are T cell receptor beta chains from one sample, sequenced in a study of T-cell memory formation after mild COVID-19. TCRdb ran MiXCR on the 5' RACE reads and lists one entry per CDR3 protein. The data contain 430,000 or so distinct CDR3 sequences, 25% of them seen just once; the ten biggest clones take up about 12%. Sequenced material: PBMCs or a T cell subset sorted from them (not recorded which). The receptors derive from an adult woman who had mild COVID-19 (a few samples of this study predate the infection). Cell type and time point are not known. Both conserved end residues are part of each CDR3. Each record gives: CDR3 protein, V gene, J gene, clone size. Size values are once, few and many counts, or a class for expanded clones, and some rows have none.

CDR3 protein: CAWGDGNTEAFF
V gene: TRBV30
J gene: TRBJ1-1
clone size: -

CDR3 protein: CASSRTVIDGYTF
V gene: TRBV12-3/TRBV12-4
J gene: TRBJ1-2
clone size: -

CDR3 protein: CSAWTDSNEQFF
V gene: TRBV20-1
J gene: TRBJ2-1
clone size: once

CDR3 protein: CASSSLGGGDIQYF
V gene: TRBV7-2
J gene: TRBJ2-4
clone size: few

CDR3 protein: CASSVGGDRSYEQYF
V gene: TRBV9
J gene: TRBJ2-7
clone size: few

CDR3 protein: CASGPGGAGEQYF
V gene: TRBV3-1
J gene: TRBJ2-7
clone size: -

CDR3 protein: CASSINLIYEQYF
V gene: TRBV19
J gene: TRBJ2-7
clone size: -

CDR3 protein: CAISEPPDTEAFF
V gene: TRBV10-3
J gene: TRBJ1-1
clone size: few

CDR3 protein: CSGGTGGTDTQYF
V gene: TRBV29-1
J gene: TRBJ2-3
clone size: -

CDR3 protein: CASSLRDRVNTGELFF
V gene: TRBV12-3/TRBV12-4
J gene: TRBJ2-2
clone size: -

CDR3 protein: CASSSRDRGHHEQYF
V gene: TRBV13
J gene: TRBJ2-7
clone size: -

CDR3 protein: CASSLRPQGAVETQYF
V gene: TRBV5-1
J gene: TRBJ2-5
clone size: few

CDR3 protein: CSAQTGAPQQFF
V gene: TRBV29-1
J gene: TRBJ2-1
clone size: few

CDR3 protein: CASSLAGEGVAFF
V gene: TRBV12-3/TRBV12-4
J gene: TRBJ1-1
clone size: -

CDR3 protein: CASSERWTANYGYTF
V gene: TRBV2
J gene: TRBJ1-2
clone size: -

CDR3 protein: CASRRTRSDRTNTEAFF
V gene: TRBV19
J gene: TRBJ1-1
clone size: few

CDR3 protein: CASRALSTDTQYF
V gene: TRBV19
J gene: TRBJ2-3
clone size: few

CDR3 protein: CASSPLTQETQYF
V gene: TRBV7-9
J gene: TRBJ2-5
clone size: -

CDR3 protein: CASTRGQNSNQPQHF
V gene: TRBV2
J gene: TRBJ1-5
clone size: medium-sized

CDR3 protein: CASSLMTGDYGYTF
V gene: TRBV5-1
J gene: TRBJ1-2
clone size: few

CDR3 protein: CAWSVGVGRRRQPEAFF
V gene: TRBV30
J gene: TRBJ1-1
clone size: -

CDR3 protein: CSVVQGQSGANVLTF
V gene: TRBV29-1
J gene: TRBJ2-6
clone size: -

CDR3 protein: CASSLGEAFTDTQYF
V gene: TRBV11-3
J gene: TRBJ2-3
clone size: -

CDR3 protein: CASSQNRNRGSYEQYF
V gene: TRBV4-3
J gene: TRBJ2-7
clone size: -

CDR3 protein: CASSPGPGMNTEAFF
V gene: TRBV12-3/TRBV12-4
J gene: TRBJ1-1
clone size: -

CDR3 protein: CASSAGLAYSYEQYF
V gene: TRBV2
J gene: TRBJ2-7
clone size: -

CDR3 protein: CSVPGPIGGLAEAFF
V gene: TRBV29-1
J gene: TRBJ1-1
clone size: few

CDR3 protein: CASSPRAKYGTATDTQYF
V gene: TRBV7-9
J gene: TRBJ2-3
clone size: -

CDR3 protein: CASSPRSAGGHEGYTF
V gene: TRBV7-9
J gene: TRBJ1-2
clone size: -

CDR3 protein: CASSVAVSSYEQYF
V gene: TRBV9
J gene: TRBJ2-7
clone size: few

CDR3 protein: CASSQHVTASSYNEQFF
V gene: TRBV4-3
J gene: TRBJ2-1
clone size: -

CDR3 protein: CASSILAGAGNEQFF
V gene: TRBV19
J gene: TRBJ2-1
clone size: few

CDR3 protein: CASSRTGGNEQFF
V gene: TRBV7-8
J gene: TRBJ2-1
clone size: many

CDR3 protein: CASSYNPGTHYGYTF
V gene: TRBV6-1
J gene: TRBJ1-2
clone size: few

CDR3 protein: CASSSAGNTEQFF
V gene: TRBV5-6
J gene: TRBJ2-1
clone size: -

CDR3 protein: CASSLANLAGEQFF
V gene: TRBV7-2
J gene: TRBJ2-1
clone size: many

CDR3 protein: CSASTGGHTEAFF
V gene: TRBV20-1
J gene: TRBJ1-1
clone size: few

CDR3 protein: CASSLVGTGNNYGYTF
V gene: TRBV7-2
J gene: TRBJ1-2
clone size: few

CDR3 protein: CASSPPAGVSYNEQFF
V gene: TRBV7-9
J gene: TRBJ2-1
clone size: -

CDR3 protein: CASSVGAHYEQYF
V gene: TRBV27
J gene: TRBJ2-7
clone size: -

CDR3 protein: CASSLALAGGADTQYF
V gene: TRBV5-1
J gene: TRBJ2-3
clone size: -

CDR3 protein: CASSVGSSRPQHF
V gene: TRBV9
J gene: TRBJ1-5
clone size: few

CDR3 protein: CASSYPGQDNSPLHF
V gene: TRBV7-9
J gene: TRBJ1-6
clone size: few

CDR3 protein: CASCGNSYEQYF
V gene: TRBV12-3/TRBV12-4
J gene: TRBJ2-7
clone size: -

CDR3 protein: CSVEIPGQGIYEQYF
V gene: TRBV29-1
J gene: TRBJ2-7
clone size: -

CDR3 protein: CASSPNFRDSLNTEAFF
V gene: TRBV7-8
J gene: TRBJ1-1
clone size: many

CDR3 protein: CASSVGWQLAKNIQYF
V gene: TRBV9
J gene: TRBJ2-4
clone size: few

CDR3 protein: CASSVYRDRGYEQYF
V gene: TRBV7-9
J gene: TRBJ2-7
clone size: -

CDR3 protein: CASSYLRETLLSSYEQYF
V gene: TRBV6-2/TRBV6-3
J gene: TRBJ2-7
clone size: -

CDR3 protein: CASSLQLNSPLHF
V gene: TRBV12-3/TRBV12-4
J gene: TRBJ1-6
clone size: -

CDR3 protein: CASVSKQDYGYTF
V gene: TRBV5-5
J gene: TRBJ1-2
clone size: -

CDR3 protein: CASSTTQGAGYTF
V gene: TRBV27
J gene: TRBJ1-2
clone size: -

CDR3 protein: CASSQDSGERSPLHF
V gene: TRBV3-1
J gene: TRBJ1-6
clone size: -

CDR3 protein: CARKRRGRTEAFF
V gene: TRBV10-1
J gene: TRBJ1-1
clone size: -